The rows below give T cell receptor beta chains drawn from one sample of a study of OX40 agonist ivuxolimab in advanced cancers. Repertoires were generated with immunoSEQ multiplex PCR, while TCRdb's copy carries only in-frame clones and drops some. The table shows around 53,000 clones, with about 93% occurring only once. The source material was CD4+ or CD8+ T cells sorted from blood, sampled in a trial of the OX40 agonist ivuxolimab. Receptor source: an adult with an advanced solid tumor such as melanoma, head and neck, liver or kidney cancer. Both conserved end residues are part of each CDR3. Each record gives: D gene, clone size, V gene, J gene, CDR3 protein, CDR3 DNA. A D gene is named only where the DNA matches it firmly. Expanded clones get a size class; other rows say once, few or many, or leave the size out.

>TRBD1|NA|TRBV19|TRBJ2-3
CASSIAPRDRDKKDTQYF
TGTGCCAGTAGTATAGCCCCCCGCGACAGGGACAAGAAAGATACGCAGTATTTT
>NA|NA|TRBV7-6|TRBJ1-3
CASSTGPGNTIYF
TGTGCCAGCAGCACAGGTCCTGGAAACACCATATATTTT
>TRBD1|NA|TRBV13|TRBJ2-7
CASSTTGTGGHEQYF
TGTGCCAGCAGCACAACCGGGACAGGGGGGCACGAGCAGTACTTC
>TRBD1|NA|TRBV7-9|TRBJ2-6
CASYGQGDPGANVLTF
TGTGCCAGCTACGGACAGGGCGACCCTGGGGCCAACGTCCTGACTTTC
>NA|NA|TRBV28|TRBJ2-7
CASIAGWSYEQYF
TGTGCCAGCATTGCAGGGTGGTCCTACGAGCAGTACTTC
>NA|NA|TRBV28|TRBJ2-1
CASSAVWDEQFF
TGTGCCAGCAGTGCCGTTTGGGATGAGCAGTTCTTC
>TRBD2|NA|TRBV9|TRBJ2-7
CASSASGTSAYEQYF
TGTGCCAGCAGCGCCTCCGGGACTAGCGCCTACGAGCAGTACTTC
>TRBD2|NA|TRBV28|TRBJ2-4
CASSPGTSGTLAKNIQYF
TGTGCCAGCAGCCCCGGGACTAGCGGGACCCTAGCCAAAAACATTCAGTACTTC
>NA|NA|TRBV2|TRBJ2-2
CASSEGANTGELFF
TGTGCCAGCAGTGAAGGGGCCAACACCGGGGAGCTGTTTTTT
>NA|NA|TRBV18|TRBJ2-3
CASSLTGALSTDTQYF
TGTGCCAGCTCTCTTACGGGGGCCTTAAGCACAGATACGCAGTATTTT
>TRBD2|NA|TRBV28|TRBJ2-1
CASSLFGLAGTYNEQFF
TGTGCCAGCAGTTTATTCGGACTAGCGGGGACCTACAATGAGCAGTTCTTC
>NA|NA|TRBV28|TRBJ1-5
CASSLNSNQPQHF
TGTGCCAGCAGTTTAAATAGCAATCAGCCCCAGCATTTT
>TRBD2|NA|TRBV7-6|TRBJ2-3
CASSIRAGGPLNTDTQYF
TGTGCCAGCTCCATTCGAGCGGGAGGCCCCCTAAACACAGATACGCAGTATTTT
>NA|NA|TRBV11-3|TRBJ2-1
CASSFTVKGSNEQFF
TGTGCCAGCAGCTTTACGGTGAAGGGGAGCAATGAGCAGTTCTTC
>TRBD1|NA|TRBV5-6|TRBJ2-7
CASSSGVTGGGYEQYF
TGTGCCAGCAGCTCAGGTGTAACAGGGGGCGGCTACGAGCAGTACTTC
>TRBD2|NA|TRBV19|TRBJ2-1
CASSIVPAGDGHNEQFF
TGTGCCAGTAGTATAGTACCAGCGGGAGATGGACACAATGAGCAGTTCTTC
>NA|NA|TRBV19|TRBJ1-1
CASSMRFTEAFF
TGTGCCAGTAGTATGAGATTCACTGAAGCTTTCTTT
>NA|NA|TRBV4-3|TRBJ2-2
CASSQDFEGLAGELFF
TGCGCCAGCAGCCAAGATTTTGAGGGATTGGCCGGGGAGCTGTTTTTT
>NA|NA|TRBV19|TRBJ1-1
CASSPYGLNTEAFF
TGTGCCAGTAGTCCCTACGGATTGAACACTGAAGCTTTCTTT
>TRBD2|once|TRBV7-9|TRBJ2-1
CASSQSGRIEQFF
TGTGCCAGCAGCCAAAGCGGGAGAATTGAGCAGTTCTTC
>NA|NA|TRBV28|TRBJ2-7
CASAHYEQYF
TGTGCCAGCGCTCACTACGAGCAGTACTTC
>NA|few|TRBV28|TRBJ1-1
CASSLRLRDEAFF
TGTGCCAGCAGTTTACGCCTTAGAGATGAAGCTTTCTTT
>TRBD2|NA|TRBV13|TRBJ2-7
CASSLGSGTSHEQYF
TGTGCCAGCAGCTTAGGTAGCGGGACCTCCCACGAGCAGTACTTC
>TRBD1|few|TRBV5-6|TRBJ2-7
CASSGTGYEQYF
TGTGCCAGCAGTGGGACAGGCTACGAGCAGTACTTC
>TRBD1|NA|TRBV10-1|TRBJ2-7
CASSDPGQEYEQYF
TGCGCCAGCAGCGACCCGGGACAGGAATACGAGCAGTACTTC
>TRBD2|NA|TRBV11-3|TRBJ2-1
CASSSGLAGPYNEQFF
TGTGCCAGCAGCTCCGGACTAGCGGGACCCTACAATGAGCAGTTCTTC
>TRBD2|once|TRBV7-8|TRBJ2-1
CASSTRTSTYNEQFF
TGTGCCAGCAGCACCAGGACTAGCACATACAATGAGCAGTTCTTC
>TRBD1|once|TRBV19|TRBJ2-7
CASTPGTGGRYEQYF
TGTGCCAGTACCCCCGGGACAGGGGGTAGGTACGAGCAGTACTTC
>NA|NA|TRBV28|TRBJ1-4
CASSLGRPAGEKLFF
TGTGCCAGCAGTTTGGGACGCCCGGCGGGTGAAAAACTGTTTTTT
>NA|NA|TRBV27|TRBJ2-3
CASSFIGPEMGTDTQYF
TGTGCCAGCAGTTTTATCGGGCCTGAAATGGGGACAGATACGCAGTATTTT
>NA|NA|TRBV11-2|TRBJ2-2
CASSLVRTGDRELFF
TGTGCCAGCAGCTTAGTTAGGACCGGGGATCGGGAGCTGTTTTTT
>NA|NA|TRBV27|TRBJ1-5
CASSYGSGGQPQHF
TGTGCCAGCAGTTACGGGTCCGGGGGTCAGCCCCAGCATTTT
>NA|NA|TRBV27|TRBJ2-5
CASSLLQPLGTGVETQYF
TGTGCCAGCAGTTTATTGCAACCATTGGGTACCGGAGTAGAGACCCAGTACTTC
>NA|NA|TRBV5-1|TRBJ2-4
CASSLAPSYDKKNIQYF
TGCGCCAGCAGCTTGGCTCCTTCTTATGACAAGAAAAACATTCAGTACTTC
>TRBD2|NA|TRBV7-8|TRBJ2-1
CASTRLAEPEPYNEQFF
TGTGCCAGCACAAGACTAGCGGAACCCGAACCCTACAATGAGCAGTTCTTC
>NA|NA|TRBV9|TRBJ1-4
CASSENSDPGEKLFF
TGTGCCAGCAGCGAAAACAGCGACCCAGGGGAAAAACTGTTTTTT
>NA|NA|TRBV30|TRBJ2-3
CAWTRSDTQYF
TGTGCCTGGACTCGCTCAGATACGCAGTATTTT